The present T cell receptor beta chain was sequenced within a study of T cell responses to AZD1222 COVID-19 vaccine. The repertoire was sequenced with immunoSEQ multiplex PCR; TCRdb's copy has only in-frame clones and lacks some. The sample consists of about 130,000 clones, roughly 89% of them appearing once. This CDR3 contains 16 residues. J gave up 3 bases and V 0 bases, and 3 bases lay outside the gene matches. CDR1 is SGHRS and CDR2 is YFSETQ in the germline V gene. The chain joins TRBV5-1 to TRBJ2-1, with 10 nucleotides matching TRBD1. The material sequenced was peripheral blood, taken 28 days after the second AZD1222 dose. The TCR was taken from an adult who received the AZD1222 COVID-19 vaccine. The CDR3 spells CASSLVGTGVYNEQFF. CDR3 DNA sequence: TGCGCCAGCAGCTTGGTGGGGACAGGGGTCTACAATGAGCAGTTCTTC.